This T cell receptor (beta chain) was profiled in a study of blood T cell repertoires in COVID-19. On the study more broadly: Acute-phase and convalescent COVID-19 samples originated in the United States, Italy and Spain.

This CDR3 region has 15 residues. V lost 0 bases and J 10 bases, leaving 16 bases between the germline ends. Germline V gene sequence: CDR1 MGHRA, CDR2 YSYEKL. This table comes from immunoSEQ multiplex PCR, and its TCRdb copy is limited to in-frame clones, with some not included. Among over 150,000 clones listed, 70% to 90% were seen once. Seattle cases were enrolled at active infection and followed longitudinally. This receptor was identified in an older woman with COVID-19, enrolled during active disease. V and J are TRBV4-1 and TRBJ2-1, with D perhaps TRBD2 (5 bases). Sequenced sample: peripheral blood. The CDR3 loop reads CASSQDRGQIPEQFF. The CDR3 coding sequence is TGCGCCAGCAGCCAAGATCGAGGGCAGATACCGGAGCAGTTCTTC.